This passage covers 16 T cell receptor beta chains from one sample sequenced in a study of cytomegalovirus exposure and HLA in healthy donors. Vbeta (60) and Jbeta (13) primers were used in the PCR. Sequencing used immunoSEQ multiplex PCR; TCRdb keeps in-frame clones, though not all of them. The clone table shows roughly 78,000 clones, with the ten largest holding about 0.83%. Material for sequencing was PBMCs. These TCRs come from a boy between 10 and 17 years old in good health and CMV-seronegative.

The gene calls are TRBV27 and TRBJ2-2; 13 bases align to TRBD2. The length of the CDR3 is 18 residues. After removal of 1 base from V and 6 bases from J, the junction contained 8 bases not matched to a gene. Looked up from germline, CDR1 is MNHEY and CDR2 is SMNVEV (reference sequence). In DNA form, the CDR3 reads TGTGCCAGCAGTTTATGGCGCCGGACTAGCGGGAGCGCCGGGGAGCTGTTTTTT. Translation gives CASSLWRRTSGSAGELFF.

CDR3 region: CASSFPSAYEQYF. The CDR3 bases are TGTGCCAGCAGCTTCCCCTCGGCCTACGAGCAGTACTTC. This chain uses TRBV5-5 with TRBJ2-7; D gene unclear. Looked up from germline, CDR1 is SGHKS and CDR2 is YYEKEE (reference sequence). With 2 bases removed from V and 2 bases from J, the gap between germline ends came to 8 bases. The CDR3 totals 13 residues.

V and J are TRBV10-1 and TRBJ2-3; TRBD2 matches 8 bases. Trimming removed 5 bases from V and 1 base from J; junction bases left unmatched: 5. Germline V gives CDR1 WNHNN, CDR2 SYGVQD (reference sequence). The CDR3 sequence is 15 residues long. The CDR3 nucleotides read TGCGCCAGCAGTCGCCGAGCGGGGGGCACAGATACGCAGTATTTT. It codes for CASSRRAGGTDTQYF.

The CDR3, as DNA: TGTGCCAGCAGCTGGCAGGGTAGGAATGAAAAACTGTTTTTT. As protein: CASSWQGRNEKLFF. The J gene is TRBJ1-4, the V gene TRBV11-2, with D perhaps TRBD1 (5 bases). This CDR3 contains 14 residues. The germline V and J ends were trimmed by 4 bases and 5 bases, with 11 bases remaining between them. Germline V gives CDR1 SGHAT, CDR2 FQNNGV.

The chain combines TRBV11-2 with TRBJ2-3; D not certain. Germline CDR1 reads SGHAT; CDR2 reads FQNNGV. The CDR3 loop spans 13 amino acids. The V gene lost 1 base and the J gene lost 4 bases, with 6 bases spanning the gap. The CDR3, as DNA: TGTGCCAGCAGCTTAGCCCCCGCAGATACGCAGTATTTT. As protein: CASSLAPADTQYF.

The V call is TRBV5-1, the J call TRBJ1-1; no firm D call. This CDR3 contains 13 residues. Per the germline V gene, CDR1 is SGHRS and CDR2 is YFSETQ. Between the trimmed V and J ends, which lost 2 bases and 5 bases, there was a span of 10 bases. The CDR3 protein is CASSFREGTEAFF. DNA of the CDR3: TGCGCCAGCAGCTTTAGGGAGGGAACTGAAGCTTTCTTT. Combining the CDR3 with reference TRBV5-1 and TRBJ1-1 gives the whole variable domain KAGVTQTPRYLIKTRGQQVTLSCSPISGHRSVSWYQQTPGQGLQFLFEYFSETQRNKGNFPGRFSGRQFSNSRSEMNVSTLELGDSALYLCASSFREGTEAFFGQGTRLTVV.

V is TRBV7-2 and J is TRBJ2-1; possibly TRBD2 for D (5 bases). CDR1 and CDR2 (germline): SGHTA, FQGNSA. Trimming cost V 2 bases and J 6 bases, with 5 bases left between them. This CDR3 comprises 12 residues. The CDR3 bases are TGTGCCAGCAGCTTAACTAGCAATGAGCAGTTCTTC. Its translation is CASSLTSNEQFF.

This chain's CDR3 is CASSLVTGRNEQFF. The DNA of the CDR3 is TGCGCCAGCAGCTTGGTAACAGGGAGAAATGAGCAGTTCTTC. The chain employs TRBV5-1 and TRBJ2-1, with D possibly TRBD1 on 6 matching bases. Trimming pared 0 bases from V and 7 bases from J, leaving 11 bases between. The CDR3 spans 14 residues. Germline-derived CDR1 and CDR2 are SGHRS and YFSETQ.

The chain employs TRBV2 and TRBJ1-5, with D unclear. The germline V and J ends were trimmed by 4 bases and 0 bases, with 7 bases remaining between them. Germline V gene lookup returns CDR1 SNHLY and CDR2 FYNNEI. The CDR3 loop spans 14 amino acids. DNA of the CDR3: TGTGCCAGCAGTGCCGGTTCTAGCAATCAGCCCCAGCATTTT. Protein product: CASSAGSSNQPQHF.

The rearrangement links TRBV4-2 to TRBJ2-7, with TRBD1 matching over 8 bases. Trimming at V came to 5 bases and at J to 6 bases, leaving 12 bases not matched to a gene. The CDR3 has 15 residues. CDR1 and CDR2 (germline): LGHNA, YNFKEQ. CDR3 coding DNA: TGTGCCAGCAGCTCGGACGTGGGGACAGGCCTCGAGCAGTACTTC. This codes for CASSSDVGTGLEQYF.

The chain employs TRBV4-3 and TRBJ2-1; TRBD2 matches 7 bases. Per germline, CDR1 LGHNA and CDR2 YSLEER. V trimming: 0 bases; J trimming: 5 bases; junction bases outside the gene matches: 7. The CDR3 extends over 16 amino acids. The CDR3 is CASSQEYASGDNEQFF. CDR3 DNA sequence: TGCGCCAGCAGCCAAGAATATGCTAGCGGAGACAATGAGCAGTTCTTC.

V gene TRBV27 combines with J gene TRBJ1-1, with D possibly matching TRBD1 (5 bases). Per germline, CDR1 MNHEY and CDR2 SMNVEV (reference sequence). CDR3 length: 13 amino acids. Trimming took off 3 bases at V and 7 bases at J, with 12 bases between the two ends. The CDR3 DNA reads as TGTGCCAGCAGTTTTACGGCAGGGATTGAAGCTTTCTTT. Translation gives CASSFTAGIEAFF.

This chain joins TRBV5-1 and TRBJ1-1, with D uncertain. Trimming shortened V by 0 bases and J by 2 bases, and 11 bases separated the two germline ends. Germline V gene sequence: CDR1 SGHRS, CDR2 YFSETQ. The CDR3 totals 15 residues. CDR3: CASSLGRGFNTEAFF. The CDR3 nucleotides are TGCGCCAGCAGCTTGGGAAGAGGCTTCAACACTGAAGCTTTCTTT.

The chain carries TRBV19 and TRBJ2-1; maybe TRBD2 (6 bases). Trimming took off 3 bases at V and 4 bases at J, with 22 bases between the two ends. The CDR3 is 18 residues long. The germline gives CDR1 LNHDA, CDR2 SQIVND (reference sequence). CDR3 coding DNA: TGTGCCAGTAGTATCATCATACCGGGACTGAAGAATTACAATGAGCAGTTCTTC. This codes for CASSIIIPGLKNYNEQFF.

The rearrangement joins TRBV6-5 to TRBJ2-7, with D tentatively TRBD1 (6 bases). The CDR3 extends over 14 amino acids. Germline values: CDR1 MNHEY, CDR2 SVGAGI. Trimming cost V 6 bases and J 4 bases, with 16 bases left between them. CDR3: CASSDRPRTYEQYF. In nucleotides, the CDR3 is TGTGCCAGCAGCGACAGGCCGAGGACGTACGAGCAGTACTTC.

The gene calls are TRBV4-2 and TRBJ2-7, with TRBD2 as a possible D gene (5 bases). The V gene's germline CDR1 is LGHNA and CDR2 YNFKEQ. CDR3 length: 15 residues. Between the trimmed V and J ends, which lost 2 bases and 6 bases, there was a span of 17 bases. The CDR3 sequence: CASSQYNKGGGEQYF. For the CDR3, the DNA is TGTGCCAGCAGCCAATATAATAAGGGTGGAGGCGAGCAGTACTTC.